This TCR beta chain was documented in a study of blood T cell repertoires in COVID-19. Study-wide background: From the United States, Italy and Spain came samples of acute and convalescent COVID-19. The cDNA or gDNA used as material had been derived from T cells, B-cell-depleted T cells, or PBMCs.

Trimming took 3 bases from V and 1 from J; bases not matched to a gene: 10. The CDR3 covers 18 residues. The germline CDR1 and CDR2 sequences are SGDLS and YYNGEE. Original processing notes: Reference gene primer amplification yielded estimated nucleated cell counts. Sequencing used immunoSEQ multiplex PCR; TCRdb keeps in-frame clones, though not all of them. For V, J and clone size, that table is used; D and trimming come from the DNA. This sample has over 85,000 clones; 88% occur once, and the top ten carry approximately 3.4%. The V call is TRBV9, the J call TRBJ2-3, with TRBD2 identical over 11 bases. The sample comprised peripheral blood. This TCR was recovered from a woman in her forties or fifties with acute or convalescent COVID-19. Written as DNA, the CDR3 is TGTGCCAGCAGCGCGGGGGCTAGCGGGAGGTTGGGCACAGATACGCAGTATTTT. It codes for CASSAGASGRLGTDTQYF.